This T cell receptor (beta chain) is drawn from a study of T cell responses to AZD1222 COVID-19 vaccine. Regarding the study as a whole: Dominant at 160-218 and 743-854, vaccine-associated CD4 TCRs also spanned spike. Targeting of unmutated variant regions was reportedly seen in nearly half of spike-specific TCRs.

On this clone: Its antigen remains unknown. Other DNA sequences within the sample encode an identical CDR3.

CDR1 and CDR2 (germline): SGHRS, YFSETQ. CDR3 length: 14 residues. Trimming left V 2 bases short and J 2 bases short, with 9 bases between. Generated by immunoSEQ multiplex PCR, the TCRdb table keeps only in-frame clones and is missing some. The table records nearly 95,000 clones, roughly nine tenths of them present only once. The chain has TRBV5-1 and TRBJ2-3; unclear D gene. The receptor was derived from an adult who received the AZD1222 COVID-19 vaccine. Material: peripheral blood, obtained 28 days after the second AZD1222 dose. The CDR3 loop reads CASSFGQDTDTQYF. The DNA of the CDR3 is TGCGCCAGCAGCTTCGGGCAGGACACAGATACGCAGTATTTT.